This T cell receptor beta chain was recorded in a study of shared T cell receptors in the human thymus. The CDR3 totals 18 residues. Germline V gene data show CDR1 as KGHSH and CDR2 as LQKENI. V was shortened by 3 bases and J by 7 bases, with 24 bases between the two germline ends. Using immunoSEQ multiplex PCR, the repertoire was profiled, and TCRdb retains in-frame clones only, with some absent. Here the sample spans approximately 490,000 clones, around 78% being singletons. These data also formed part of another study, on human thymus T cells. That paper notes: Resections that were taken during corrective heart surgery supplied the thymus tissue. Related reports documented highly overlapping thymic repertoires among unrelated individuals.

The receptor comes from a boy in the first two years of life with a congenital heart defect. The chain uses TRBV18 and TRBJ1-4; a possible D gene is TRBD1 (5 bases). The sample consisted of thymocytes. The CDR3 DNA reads TGTGCCAGCTCACCGGTCCAGGCAGGGTCCGATTTGGGTGAAAAACTGTTTTTT. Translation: CASSPVQAGSDLGEKLFF. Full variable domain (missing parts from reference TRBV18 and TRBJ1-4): NAGVMQNPRHLVRRRGQEARLRCSPMKGHSHVYWYRQLPEEGLKFMVYLQKENIIDESGMPKERFSAEFPKEGPSILRIQQVVRGDSAAYFCASSPVQAGSDLGEKLFFGSGTQLSVL.